The present TCR beta chain was sequenced within a study of T cells in Graves' hyperthyroidism and ophthalmopathy. Notes on the study in general: By a 13 V-J model, ophthalmopathy was set apart from stable hyperthyroidism.

The sample holds many counts of this clonotype. Its antigen remains unidentified. Between the trimmed V and J ends, which lost 5 bases and 8 bases, there was a span of 16 bases. The length of the CDR3 is 14 residues. Germline V gene lookup returns CDR1 SGHVS and CDR2 FQNEAQ. The TCR beta CDR3 regions underwent amplification using RNA transcripts as the source. The TCR CDR3 first-round RT-PCR relied on the HTBI primer set. TCRdb re-analysed the multiplex PCR reads in MiXCR, keeping a single row per CDR3 protein. Among approximately 610,000 distinct CDR3 sequences listed, roughly 14% were seen once. The chain has TRBV7-8 and TRBJ2-4; D unresolved. The clonotype was recovered from a woman aged 40 to 55 with Graves' ophthalmopathy. Sequencing was performed on blood. CDR3 sequence reads: CASSPSRGGDIQYF. Written as DNA, the CDR3 is TGTGCCAGCAGCCCCAGCCGTGGTGGGGACATTCAGTACTTC.